The 29 T cell receptor beta chains listed next were all sequenced from one sample in a study of naive and memory T cell subsets. No antigen has been assigned to these receptors. The beta constant-region primer was an equimolar mix of two oligonucleotides covering TRBC1 and TRBC2. Ligated cDNA was amplified by four rounds of PCR with nested alpha and beta constant-region primers and SP2. TCRdb ran MiXCR on the UMI-ligation and nested PCR reads and lists one entry per CDR3 protein. This sample carries approximately 150,000 distinct CDR3 sequences, about 20% of them seen once, and the ten largest clones take around 0.63%. Study-wide findings and caveats: Naive repertoires, especially CD8, held a few larger clonotypes, possibly memory cells re-expressing CD45RA.

Sequences were obtained from naive CD8+ T cells from blood. All receptors come from a human donor in good health.

This clonotype has a handful of counts. The chain couples TRBV4-3 to TRBJ2-1; the match to TRBD2 covers 10 bases. Unmatched junction bases numbered 18, after V lost 1 base and J lost 12 bases. The CDR3 length is 18 residues. Germline CDR1 and CDR2: LGHNA and YSLEER. DNA for the CDR3: TGCGCCAGCAGCCAAGTAGTTCCCACTAGCGGGGCCCGAAAGGCGCAGTTCTTC. Translated, it gives CASSQVVPTSGARKAQFF.

The chain recombines TRBV28 with TRBJ2-3, with TRBD1 matching over 9 bases. Germline CDR1 is MDHEN and CDR2 is SYDVKM. The length of the CDR3 is 15 residues. Trimming cost V 8 bases and J 4 bases; bases outside gene matches: 10. CDR3 protein: CASEVGTGGPDTQYF. CDR3 sequence (DNA): TGTGCCAGCGAAGTGGGAACAGGGGGCCCAGATACGCAGTATTTT.

This clonotype was picked up a small number of times. The chain has TRBV29-1 and TRBJ2-3; D remains unclear. Trimming stripped 6 bases from V and 5 bases from J, with 6 bases between. The CDR3 spans 10 residues. CDR1 is SQVTM and CDR2 is ANQGSEA in the germline V gene. The CDR3 DNA reads TGCAGCGTGCTTATAGATACGCAGTATTTT. This encodes CSVLIDTQYF.

The chain uses TRBV29-1 and TRBJ1-3, with 9 bases that match TRBD1. V lost 4 bases and J lost 3; bases outside the gene matches: 10. Germline-derived CDR1 and CDR2 are SQVTM and ANQGSEA. This CDR3 is built from 16 residues. The CDR3 is CSVVVRDRANGNTIYF. In DNA form, the CDR3 reads TGCAGCGTTGTCGTCCGGGACAGGGCGAATGGAAACACCATATATTTT. The whole variable domain, filled in from reference TRBV29-1 and TRBJ1-3, reads SAVISQKPSRDICQRGTSLTIQCQVDSQVTMMFWYRQQPGQSLTLIATANQGSEATYESGFVIDKFPISRPNLTFSTLTVSNMSPEDSSIYLCSVVVRDRANGNTIYFGEGSWLTVV.

The chain carries TRBV27 and TRBJ1-3; D remains ambiguous. The CDR3 sequence is 15 residues long. V lost 0 bases and J lost 4, with 10 bases in between. Germline V gives CDR1 MNHEY, CDR2 SMNVEV (reference sequence). The CDR3 DNA reads as TGTGCCAGCAGTTTATCGATAGCCCGGGGAAACACCATATATTTT. It translates to CASSLSIARGNTIYF.

This clonotype was found a few times. This sequence joins TRBV3-1 and TRBJ2-3; D is ambiguous. Per germline, CDR1 LGHDT and CDR2 YNNKEL (reference sequence). The CDR3 spans 14 residues. With 3 bases removed from V and 2 bases from J, the gap between germline ends came to 9 bases. The CDR3 region is CASSQKPDTDTQYF. In nucleotides, the CDR3 is TGTGCCAGCAGCCAGAAACCGGACACAGATACGCAGTATTTT.

V gene TRBV30 combines with J gene TRBJ2-7; D ambiguous. CDR1 is GTSNPN and CDR2 is SVGIG in the germline V gene (reference sequence). Trimming left V 2 bases short and J 1 base short, with 9 bases between. This CDR3 contains 13 residues. CDR3 DNA sequence: TGTGCCTGGAGTAATACGGGTTCCTACGAGCAGTACTTC. Translating gives CAWSNTGSYEQYF.

The chain links TRBV5-1 to TRBJ2-3; D uncertain. The germline V gene encodes CDR1 SGHRS and CDR2 YFSETQ. V was clipped by 0 bases and J by 0 bases, with 8 bases between them. This CDR3 has 15 amino acids. CDR3 sequence (DNA): TGCGCCAGCAGCTTGGCAGAAGCTAGCACAGATACGCAGTATTTT. This translates into CASSLAEASTDTQYF.

This clonotype has only a few counts. The rearrangement links TRBV4-1 to TRBJ2-1; D not certain. The CDR3 covers 12 residues. Germline CDR1 and CDR2: MGHRA and YSYEKL. With 0 bases removed from V and 7 bases from J, the gap between germline ends came to 4 bases. This CDR3 reads CASSQDLNEQFF. The DNA for the CDR3 is TGCGCCAGCAGCCAAGACCTAAATGAGCAGTTCTTC.

The chain employs TRBV4-1 and TRBJ2-7; D could derive from TRBD1 or TRBD2 (5 bases each). Looked up from germline, CDR1 is MGHRA and CDR2 is YSYEKL. V was pared by 0 bases and J by 2 bases, with 14 bases between. The CDR3 is made up of 16 amino acids. CDR3 DNA: TGCGCCAGCAGCCAAGATTGGCCCCAGGGACCCTACGAGCAGTACTTC. This translates into CASSQDWPQGPYEQYF.

This clonotype was seen only a few times. V gene TRBV27 combines with J gene TRBJ2-1, with unresolved D. Trimming took off 3 bases at V and 10 bases at J, with 10 bases between the two ends. The CDR3 consists of 12 residues. CDR1 is MNHEY, CDR2 SMNVEV, per germline (reference sequence). CDR3 coding DNA: TGTGCCAGCAGTTTGCCCGGTGGCGAGCAGTTCTTC. Its protein is CASSLPGGEQFF.

The chain carries TRBV13 and TRBJ2-3; D uncertain. Germline CDR1 reads PRHDT; CDR2 reads FYEKMQ (reference sequence). The V and J ends lost 5 bases and 6 bases respectively, with 9 bases between them. The CDR3 covers 12 residues. The CDR3 loop reads CASSVTQDTQYF. DNA for the CDR3: TGTGCCAGCAGCGTCACTCAGGATACGCAGTATTTT.

The chain uses TRBV6-1 and TRBJ2-3, with TRBD2 matching over 9 bases. CDR3 length: 16 amino acids. Per the germline V gene, CDR1 is MNHNS and CDR2 is SASEGT. Trimming cost V 3 bases and J 3 bases; bases outside gene matches: 7. The CDR3 DNA reads TGTGCCAGCAGTGATAGGCTAGCGGGAATGACAGATACGCAGTATTTT. As protein: CASSDRLAGMTDTQYF.

The chain couples TRBV29-1 to TRBJ2-5; the match to TRBD2 covers 9 bases. CDR1 is SQVTM and CDR2 is ANQGSEA in the germline V gene. The CDR3 runs 13 residues. The ends lost 4 bases at V and 5 bases at J; junction bases unmatched: 5. CDR3 amino acids: CSVVAGGPETQYF. CDR3 DNA sequence: TGCAGCGTTGTGGCGGGAGGGCCGGAGACCCAGTACTTC.

The sample holds a few counts of this clonotype. The J gene is TRBJ2-3, the V gene TRBV7-9; 9 nucleotides match TRBD1. The CDR3 covers 17 residues. The V gene end was trimmed by 4 bases and the J gene end by 2 bases; junction bases not matched to a gene: 10. Germline values: CDR1 SEHNR, CDR2 FQNEAQ (reference sequence). The CDR3 DNA reads as TGTGCCAGCAGCTCCCTCCTGGACAGGGGTCACACAGATACGCAGTATTTT. Translation gives CASSSLLDRGHTDTQYF.

V gene TRBV6-5 combines with J gene TRBJ2-3; unclear D gene. CDR3 length: 13 amino acids. The V gene lost 7 bases and the J gene lost 1 base, with 9 bases spanning the gap. Germline V gene sequence: CDR1 MNHEY, CDR2 SVGAGI. The CDR3 sequence is CASIDLGTDTQYF. The CDR3, as DNA: TGTGCCAGCATAGACTTAGGCACAGATACGCAGTATTTT.

This clonotype was seen a single time. The chain recombines TRBV19 with TRBJ1-2; possible D gene TRBD1, 5 bases. The CDR3 totals 13 residues. Trimming pared 10 bases from V and 4 bases from J, leaving 16 bases between. Germline-derived CDR1 and CDR2 are LNHDA and SQIVND (reference sequence). CDR3 DNA: TGTGCCACCCAGGGATTAGACGGCTATGGCTACACCTTC. This codes for CATQGLDGYGYTF.

The chain recombines TRBV19 with TRBJ2-2; D may be TRBD1 (5 bases). Trimming shortened V by 3 bases and J by 7 bases, and 9 bases separated the two germline ends. CDR3 length equals 13 residues. CDR1 is LNHDA, CDR2 SQIVND, per germline (reference sequence). In DNA, the CDR3 is TGTGCCAGTAGTATGACAGCTATCGGGGAGCTGTTTTTT. Translating it yields CASSMTAIGELFF.

The chain recombines TRBV5-1 with TRBJ2-7; D not resolved. The CDR3 consists of 11 residues. Trimming stripped 4 bases from V and 6 bases from J, with 8 bases between. Looked up from germline, CDR1 is SGHRS and CDR2 is YFSETQ. CDR3 amino acids: CASSLGLEQYF. DNA for the CDR3: TGCGCCAGCAGCCTCGGCCTCGAGCAGTACTTC. The full variable domain, in which reference TRBV5-1 and TRBJ2-7 provide the parts outside the CDR3, is KAGVTQTPRYLIKTRGQQVTLSCSPISGHRSVSWYQQTPGQGLQFLFEYFSETQRNKGNFPGRFSGRQFSNSRSEMNVSTLELGDSALYLCASSLGLEQYFGPGTRLTVT.

This clonotype was counted only a few times. The rearrangement joins TRBV24-1 to TRBJ2-3; weak D call: TRBD2 (6 bases). This CDR3 is built from 16 residues. CDR1 is KGHDR, CDR2 SFDVKD, per germline. With 1 base removed from V and 2 bases from J, the gap between germline ends came to 12 bases. CDR3 residues: CATSDFAGTPTDTQYF. The CDR3 region has the DNA TGTGCCACCAGTGATTTTGCGGGGACCCCCACAGATACGCAGTATTTT.

The V and J genes are TRBV6-2 or TRBV6-3 and TRBJ1-1, with TRBD1 as a possible D gene (5 bases). Germline assignment: CDR1 MNHEY and CDR2 SVGEGT. Trimming took off 6 bases at V and 7 bases at J, with 12 bases between the two ends. The CDR3 has 12 amino acids. The CDR3 DNA reads as TGTGCCAGCAGCCCGGACACCTATGAAGCTTTCTTT. It yields the protein CASSPDTYEAFF.

This clonotype was seen only a few times. The chain recombines TRBV28 with TRBJ2-1; possible D gene TRBD2, 5 bases. The CDR3 length is 16 residues. V was clipped by 1 base and J by 5 bases, with 15 bases between them. The V gene's germline CDR1 is MDHEN and CDR2 SYDVKM. The CDR3 spells CASSLYGSGWDNEQFF. CDR3 bases: TGTGCCAGCAGTTTATACGGGTCGGGATGGGACAATGAGCAGTTCTTC.

This clonotype was counted between two and nine times. The V call is TRBV4-1, the J call TRBJ1-1; D is unresolved. There are 14 residues in the CDR3. Trimming removed 4 bases at V and 1 base at J, with 10 bases between. Germline V gene data show CDR1 as MGHRA and CDR2 as YSYEKL. The CDR3 protein is CASSPPLANTEAFF. The CDR3 DNA reads as TGCGCCAGCAGCCCCCCTCTAGCGAACACTGAAGCTTTCTTT.

The chain has TRBV29-1 and TRBJ2-1; TRBD1 might be the D (6 bases). Trimming stripped 0 bases from V and 0 bases from J, with 15 bases between. CDR3 length equals 17 residues. CDR1 SQVTM and CDR2 ANQGSEA come from the germline V gene. The CDR3 loop is CSVEDRFRTDSYNEQFF. The CDR3 region has the DNA TGCAGCGTTGAAGATCGATTCCGGACAGACTCCTACAATGAGCAGTTCTTC.

CDR3 protein: CASSFSFENPGGNEQFF. The CDR3 DNA sequence: TGTGCCAGCAGTTTTTCTTTTGAGAACCCAGGGGGCAATGAGCAGTTCTTC. The chain has TRBV28 and TRBJ2-1; 7 nucleotides line up with TRBD1. CDR1 is MDHEN, CDR2 SYDVKM, per germline. CDR3 length equals 17 residues. Unmatched junction bases numbered 14, after V lost 3 bases and J lost 6 bases.

In this sample, this clonotype turned up a few times. The V call is TRBV27, the J call TRBJ1-2; tentative D call: TRBD1 (5 bases). The V end lost 8 bases, the J end lost 4 bases, and 14 bases lay between the germline ends. The CDR3 length is 13 residues. Germline-derived CDR1 and CDR2 are MNHEY and SMNVEV (reference sequence). The CDR3 loop reads CASAPRASYGYTF. The CDR3 DNA follows: TGTGCCAGCGCACCCAGGGCCTCCTATGGCTACACCTTC.

This clonotype has only a few counts. The chain carries TRBV12-3 or TRBV12-4 and TRBJ1-5, with D perhaps TRBD1 (6 bases). V was clipped by 5 bases and J by 6 bases, with 11 bases between them. The CDR3 is 13 amino acids. In DNA, the CDR3 is TGTGCCAGCAGTCCAGGAGGGGGTCAGCCCCAGCATTTT. Protein: CASSPGGGQPQHF.

This clonotype was seen ten or more times. The chain combines TRBV27 with TRBJ2-3, with 8 bases aligning to TRBD2. This CDR3 has 16 amino acids. J gave up 2 bases and V 3 bases, and 7 bases lay outside the gene matches. Germline values: CDR1 MNHEY, CDR2 SMNVEV (reference sequence). The CDR3 protein is CASSFVAGGPTDTQYF. The CDR3 nucleotides are TGTGCCAGCAGTTTCGTGGCGGGAGGACCCACAGATACGCAGTATTTT.

This clonotype was recorded a few times. CDR3 region: CSARGTWDYGYTF. CDR3 sequence (DNA): TGCAGTGCTAGAGGCACATGGGACTATGGCTACACCTTC. The chain uses TRBV20-1 and TRBJ1-2; the D is unclear. The germline V and J ends were trimmed by 1 base and 3 bases, with 9 bases remaining between them. Germline lookup yields CDR1 DFQATT and CDR2 SNEGSKA (reference sequence). CDR3 length: 13 amino acids.